This T cell receptor beta chain is drawn from a study of early T cells in non-severe SARS-CoV-2 infection. As for the study in general: The study sequenced bulk RNA from unsorted whole blood, with chains unpaired.

Unmatched junction bases numbered 9, after V lost 4 bases and J lost 7 bases. The CDR3 covers 15 residues. This clonotype has only a few counts. One entry per CDR3 protein, called by TCRdb with MiXCR from the 5' RACE reads. The sample includes about 83,000 distinct CDR3 sequences, more than 9% of them seen just once. This receptor was identified in an adult who was a healthcare worker with PCR-confirmed SARS-CoV-2 infection or an uninfected control (not recorded which). The starting material was whole blood, obtained at baseline. The V and J genes are TRBV12-3 or TRBV12-4 and TRBJ2-1, with TRBD2 matching over 8 bases. CDR3 region: CASSWERESGNEQFF. The CDR3 DNA follows: TGTGCCAGCAGTTGGGAGCGGGAGTCGGGGAATGAGCAGTTCTTC.